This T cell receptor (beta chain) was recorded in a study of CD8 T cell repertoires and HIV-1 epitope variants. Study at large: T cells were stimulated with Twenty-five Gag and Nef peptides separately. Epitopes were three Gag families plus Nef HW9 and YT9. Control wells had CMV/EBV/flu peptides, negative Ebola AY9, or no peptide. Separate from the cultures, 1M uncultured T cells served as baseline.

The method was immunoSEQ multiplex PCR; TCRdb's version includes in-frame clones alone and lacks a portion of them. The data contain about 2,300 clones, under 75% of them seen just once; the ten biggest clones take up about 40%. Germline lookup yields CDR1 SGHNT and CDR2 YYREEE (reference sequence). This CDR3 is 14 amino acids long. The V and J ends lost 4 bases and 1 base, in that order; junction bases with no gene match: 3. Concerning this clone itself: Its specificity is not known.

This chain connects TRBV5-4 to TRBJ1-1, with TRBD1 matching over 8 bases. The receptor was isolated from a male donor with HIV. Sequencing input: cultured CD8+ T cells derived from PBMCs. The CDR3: CASSPGTGNTEAFF. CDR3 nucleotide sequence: TGTGCCAGCAGCCCCGGGACAGGGAACACTGAAGCTTTCTTT.